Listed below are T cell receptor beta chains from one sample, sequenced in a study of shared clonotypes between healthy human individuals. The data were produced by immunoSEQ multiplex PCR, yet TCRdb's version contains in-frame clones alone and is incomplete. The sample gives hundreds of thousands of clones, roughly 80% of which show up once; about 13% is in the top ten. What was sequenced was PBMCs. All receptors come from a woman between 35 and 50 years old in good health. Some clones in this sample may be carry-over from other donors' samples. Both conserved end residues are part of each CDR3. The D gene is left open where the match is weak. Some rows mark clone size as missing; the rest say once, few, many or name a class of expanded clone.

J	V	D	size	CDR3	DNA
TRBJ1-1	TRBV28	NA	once	CASNPAASTEAFF	TGTGCCAGCAACCCGGCAGCCAGCACTGAAGCTTTCTTT
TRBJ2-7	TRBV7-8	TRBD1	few	CASSQSTGVSYEQYF	TGTGCCAGCAGCCAATCGACAGGGGTCTCCTACGAGCAGTACTTC
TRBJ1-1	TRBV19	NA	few	CASSRNTEAFF	TGTGCCAGTAGTAGGAACACTGAAGCTTTCTTT
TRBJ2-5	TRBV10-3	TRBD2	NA	CAISGGRTSTEETQYF	TGTGCCATCAGCGGGGGGAGGACGTCTACGGAAGAGACCCAGTACTTC
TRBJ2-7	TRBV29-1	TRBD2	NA	CSALGGENSYEQYF	TGCAGCGCGCTCGGGGGGGAGAACTCCTACGAGCAGTACTTC
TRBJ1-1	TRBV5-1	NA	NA	CASSPLDRVTEAFF	TGCGCCAGCAGCCCATTGGACAGAGTAACTGAAGCTTTCTTT
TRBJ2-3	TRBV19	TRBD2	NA	CASSPLAGGDSDTQYF	TGTGCCAGTAGTCCTTTGGCGGGAGGAGACTCAGATACGCAGTATTTT
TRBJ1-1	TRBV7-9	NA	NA	CASSLMQGTTEAFF	TGTGCCAGCAGCTTAATGCAGGGAACTACTGAAGCTTTCTTT
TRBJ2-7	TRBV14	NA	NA	CASAGLARPYEQYF	TGTGCCAGCGCAGGGCTAGCTAGGCCCTACGAGCAGTACTTC
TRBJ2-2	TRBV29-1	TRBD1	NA	CSVEFVQGHAGELFF	TGCAGCGTTGAATTTGTACAGGGGCACGCCGGGGAGCTGTTTTTT
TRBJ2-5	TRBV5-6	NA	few	CASSPGSIGETQYF	TGTGCCAGCAGTCCGGGGAGCATTGGAGAGACCCAGTACTTC
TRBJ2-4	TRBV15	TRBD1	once	CATSQTDRVNIQYF	TGTGCCACCAGCCAAACTGACAGGGTAAACATTCAGTACTTC
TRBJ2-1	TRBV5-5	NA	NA	CASSLGTINEQFF	TGTGCCAGCAGCTTGGGGACGATTAATGAGCAGTTCTTC
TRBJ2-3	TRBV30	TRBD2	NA	CAWSPGLATDTQYF	TGTGCCTGGAGTCCAGGACTAGCCACAGATACGCAGTATTTT
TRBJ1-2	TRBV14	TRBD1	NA	CASSQVGQNYPGYGYTF	TGTGCCAGCAGCCAAGTGGGACAGAACTACCCCGGGTATGGCTACACCTTC
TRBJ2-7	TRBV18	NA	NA	CASSLTDREQYF	TGTGCCAGCTCACTTACAGACAGGGAGCAGTACTTC
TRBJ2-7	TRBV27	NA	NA	CASSLSAGAYEQYF	TGTGCCAGCAGTTTATCTGCAGGGGCCTACGAGCAGTACTTC
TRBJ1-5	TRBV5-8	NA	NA	CASSSLRGNSNQPQHF	TGTGCCAGCAGCTCCCTGCGGGGGAATAGCAATCAGCCCCAGCATTTT
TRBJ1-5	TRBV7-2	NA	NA	CASSLLGSQPQHF	TGTGCCAGCAGCTTATTGGGAAGTCAGCCCCAGCATTTT
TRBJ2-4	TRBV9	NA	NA	CASSLQAWEPKNIQYF	TGTGCCAGCAGCCTACAGGCTTGGGAACCCAAAAACATTCAGTACTTC
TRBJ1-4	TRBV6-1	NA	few	CASSWGGQVNEKLFF	TGTGCCAGCAGTTGGGGGGGACAAGTTAATGAAAAACTGTTTTTT
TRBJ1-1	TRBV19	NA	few	CASSNPAGAFF	TGTGCCAGTAGTAACCCCGCGGGCGCTTTCTTT
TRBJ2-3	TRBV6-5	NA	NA	CASSYSAGMGTDTQYF	TGTGCCAGCAGTTACTCTGCGGGAATGGGCACAGATACGCAGTATTTT
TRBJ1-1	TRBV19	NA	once	CASGIGLMNTEAFF	TGTGCCAGTGGGATTGGGCTTATGAACACTGAAGCTTTCTTT
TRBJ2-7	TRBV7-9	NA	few	CASSLVGVRTYEQYF	TGTGCCAGCAGCTTAGTGGGGGTCCGCACCTACGAGCAGTACTTC
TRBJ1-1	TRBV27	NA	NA	CASSTQQEVNTEAFF	TGTGCCAGCAGTACACAACAGGAAGTGAACACTGAAGCTTTCTTT
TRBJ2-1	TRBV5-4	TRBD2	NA	CASSAGTSPRNEQFF	TGTGCCAGCAGCGCTGGGACTAGCCCACGCAATGAGCAGTTCTTC
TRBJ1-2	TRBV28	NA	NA	CASSWATGPYYAYTF	TGTGCCAGCAGTTGGGCCACAGGGCCTTATTATGCCTACACCTTC
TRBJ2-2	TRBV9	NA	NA	CASSAGPANTGELFF	TGTGCCAGCAGCGCGGGACCCGCGAACACCGGGGAGCTGTTTTTT
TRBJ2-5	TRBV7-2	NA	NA	CASSLAETQYF	TGTGCCAGCAGCTTAGCAGAGACCCAGTACTTC
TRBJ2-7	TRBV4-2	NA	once	CASSQAARPEIYEQYF	TGTGCCAGCAGCCAAGCCGCCCGGCCTGAAATCTACGAGCAGTACTTC
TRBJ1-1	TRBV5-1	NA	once	CASSLVVDTEAFF	TGCGCCAGCAGCTTGGTAGTTGACACTGAAGCTTTCTTT
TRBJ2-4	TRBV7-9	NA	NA	CASSLASGLNIQYF	TGTGCCAGCAGCTTAGCGTCAGGGTTAAACATTCAGTACTTC
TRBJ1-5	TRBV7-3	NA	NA	CASSLTAEQPQHF	TGTGCCAGCAGCTTAACGGCAGAGCAGCCCCAGCATTTT
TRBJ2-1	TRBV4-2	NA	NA	CASSQDAPAAYNEQFF	TGTGCCAGCAGCCAAGATGCCCCAGCTGCCTACAATGAGCAGTTCTTC
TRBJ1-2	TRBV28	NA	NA	CASSLIGANYGYTF	TGTGCCAGCAGCCTGATAGGCGCTAACTATGGCTACACCTTC
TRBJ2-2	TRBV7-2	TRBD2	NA	CAIRSGRGYRSTGELFF	TGTGCCATCCGTAGCGGGAGGGGGTATCGTAGCACCGGGGAGCTGTTTTTT
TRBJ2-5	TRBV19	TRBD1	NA	CASSIPGTGTLEQYF	TGTGCCAGTAGTATTCCCGGGACAGGGACATTGGAGCAGTACTTC
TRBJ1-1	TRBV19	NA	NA	CASSTQMNTEAFF	TGTGCCAGTTCTACCCAAATGAACACTGAAGCTTTCTTT
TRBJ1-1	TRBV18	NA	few	CASSPSLSRQPNTEAFF	TGTGCCAGCTCACCATCACTAAGCCGGCAGCCGAACACTGAAGCTTTCTTT
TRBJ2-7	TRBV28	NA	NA	CASSLTATGYEQYF	TGTGCCAGCAGTTTGACGGCCACGGGCTACGAGCAGTACTTC